The T cell receptor (beta chain) described here comes from a study of graft-versus-host responses after intestinal transplantation. In the case of this clone: Its cognate antigen is unknown.

Sequencing used immunoSEQ multiplex PCR; TCRdb keeps in-frame clones, though not all of them. The sample includes some 90,000 clones, 80% to 95% seen only once; the top ten take around 0.36%. Trimming removed 4 bases from V and 7 bases from J, with 11 bases in between. Germline V lookup: CDR1 MGHDK, CDR2 SYGVNS. The CDR3 loop spans 13 amino acids. The source of this sequence is a human donor who was the organ donor for an intestinal transplant. The starting material was unstimulated CD8+ T cells sorted from spleen or lymph node cells, obtained before transplant. The J gene is TRBJ2-1, the V gene TRBV25-1; a weak D match, TRBD2 (5 bases). The CDR3 region has the DNA TGTGCCAGCAGTGGAGGGCCATTGAATGAGCAGTTCTTC. Encoded protein: CASSGGPLNEQFF.